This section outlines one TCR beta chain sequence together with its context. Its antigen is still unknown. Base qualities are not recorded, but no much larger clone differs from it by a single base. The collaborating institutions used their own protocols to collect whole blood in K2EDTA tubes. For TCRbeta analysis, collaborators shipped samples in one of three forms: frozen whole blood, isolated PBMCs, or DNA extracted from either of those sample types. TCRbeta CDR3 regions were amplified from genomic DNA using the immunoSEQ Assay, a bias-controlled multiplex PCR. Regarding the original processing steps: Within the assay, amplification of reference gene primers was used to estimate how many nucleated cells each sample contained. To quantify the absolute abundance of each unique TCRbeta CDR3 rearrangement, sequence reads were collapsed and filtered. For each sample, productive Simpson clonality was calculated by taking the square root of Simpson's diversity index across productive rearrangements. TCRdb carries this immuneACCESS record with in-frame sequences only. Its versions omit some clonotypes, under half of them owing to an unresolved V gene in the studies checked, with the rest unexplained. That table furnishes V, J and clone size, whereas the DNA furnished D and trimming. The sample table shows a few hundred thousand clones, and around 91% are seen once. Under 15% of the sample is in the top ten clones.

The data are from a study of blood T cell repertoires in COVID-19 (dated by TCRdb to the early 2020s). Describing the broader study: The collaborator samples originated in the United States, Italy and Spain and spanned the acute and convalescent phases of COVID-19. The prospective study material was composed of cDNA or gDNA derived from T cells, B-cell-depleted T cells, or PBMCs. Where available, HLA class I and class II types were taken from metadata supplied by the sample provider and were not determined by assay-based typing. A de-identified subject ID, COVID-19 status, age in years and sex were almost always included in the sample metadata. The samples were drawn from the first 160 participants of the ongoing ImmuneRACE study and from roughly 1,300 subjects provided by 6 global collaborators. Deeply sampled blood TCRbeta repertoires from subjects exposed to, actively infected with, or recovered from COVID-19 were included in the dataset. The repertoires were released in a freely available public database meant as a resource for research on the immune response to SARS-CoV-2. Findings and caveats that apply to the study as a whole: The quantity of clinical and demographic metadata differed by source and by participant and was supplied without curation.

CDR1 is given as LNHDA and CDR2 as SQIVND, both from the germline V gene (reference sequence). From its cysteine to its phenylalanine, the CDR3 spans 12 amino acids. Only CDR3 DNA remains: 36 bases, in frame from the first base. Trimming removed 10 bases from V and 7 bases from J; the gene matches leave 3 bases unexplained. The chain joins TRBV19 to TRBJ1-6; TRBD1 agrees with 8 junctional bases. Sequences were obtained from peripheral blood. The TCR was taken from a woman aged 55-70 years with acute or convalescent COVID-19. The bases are TGTGCCACAGGACAGGGAAATTCACCCCTCCACTTT. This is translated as CATGQGNSPLHF.